This entry concerns a single TCR beta chain. The data were obtained in a study of T-cell memory formation after mild COVID-19. V was pared by 0 bases and J by 0 bases, with 2 bases of the junction left unmatched. In germline, CDR1 is SGHRS, CDR2 YFSETQ. The CDR3 is 16 residues long. TCRdb re-called the 5' RACE reads with MiXCR, one entry per CDR3 protein. The sample includes 75,000 to 95,000 distinct CDR3 sequences, over 12% of them seen just once. This clonotype originated in a man aged 18 to 29 who had mild COVID-19 (a few samples of this study predate the infection). Cell type and time point are not known. The J gene is TRBJ1-2, the V gene TRBV5-1, with 10 bases lining up with TRBD1. Material for sequencing was PBMCs or a T cell subset sorted from them (not recorded which). The CDR3 DNA reads TGCGCCAGCAGCTTGGTTGGACAGGGGGCTAACTATGGCTACACCTTC. Its protein product is CASSLVGQGANYGYTF.